A selection of T cell receptor beta chains follows, all from one sample in a study of shared clonotypes between healthy human individuals. Some clones are missing from TCRdb's copy, which holds only in-frame ones; the method was immunoSEQ multiplex PCR. The sample contains 2 million to 2.5 million clones, 90% to 95% of which appear only once. What was sequenced was naive CD4+ T cells from PBMCs. The receptor set was obtained from a man aged 18 to 29 in good health. Some clones in this sample may be carry-over from other donors' samples. Both conserved end residues are part of each CDR3. D genes are given only for firm matches. Size values are once, few and many counts, or a class for expanded clones, and some rows have none.

d_gene	abundance	v_gene	j_gene	CDR3aa	CDR3nt
TRBD1	-	TRBV7-9	TRBJ2-7	CASSFSMRTGPYEQYF	TGTGCCAGCAGCTTCTCAATGAGGACAGGACCCTACGAGCAGTACTTC
-	-	TRBV5-5	TRBJ2-7	CASSPQLAATYEQYF	TGTGCCAGCAGCCCCCAGCTAGCTGCGACCTACGAGCAGTACTTC
TRBD1	once	TRBV30	TRBJ1-1	CARHSQGGTEAFF	TGTGCCCGACACTCACAGGGGGGAACTGAAGCTTTCTTT
-	-	TRBV6-1	TRBJ2-7	CASSEVRGGEQYF	TGTGCCAGCAGTGAGGTGCGGGGCGGCGAGCAGTACTTC
-	-	TRBV18	TRBJ2-1	CASSPSTIQTYNEQFF	TGTGCCAGCTCACCTTCGACGATTCAAACCTACAATGAGCAGTTCTTC
-	-	TRBV5-6	TRBJ2-7	CASSLGRNWAYEQYF	TGTGCCAGCAGCCTGGGGCGGAATTGGGCCTACGAGCAGTACTTC
TRBD2	once	TRBV7-2	TRBJ2-7	CASRLAGAHEQYF	TGTGCCAGCAGACTAGCGGGAGCGCACGAGCAGTACTTC
TRBD1	once	TRBV27	TRBJ2-7	CASSRDRASSYEQYF	TGTGCCAGCAGTCGGGACAGGGCTAGCTCCTACGAGCAGTACTTC
TRBD2	-	TRBV19	TRBJ2-1	CASSTGLAEAAEQFF	TGTGCCAGTAGTACCGGACTAGCGGAAGCGGCGGAGCAGTTCTTC
TRBD2	few	TRBV5-1	TRBJ2-2	CASSLVAGGTGELFF	TGCGCCAGCAGCTTGGTGGCGGGGGGCACCGGGGAGCTGTTTTTT
-	-	TRBV11-2	TRBJ2-1	CASSSARGYNEQFF	TGTGCCAGCAGCTCAGCCAGGGGCTACAATGAGCAGTTCTTC
-	-	TRBV6-5	TRBJ2-5	CASSYSGAQETQYF	TGTGCCAGCAGTTACTCAGGAGCCCAAGAGACCCAGTACTTC
-	-	TRBV11-2	TRBJ2-3	CASSLWSRAPGPDTQYF	TGTGCCAGCAGCTTATGGAGCCGGGCCCCGGGCCCAGATACGCAGTATTTT
TRBD1	-	TRBV7-9	TRBJ2-1	CASSRQSDRDSEQFF	TGTGCCAGCAGCCGACAATCGGACAGGGACAGTGAGCAGTTCTTC
TRBD1	-	TRBV4-3	TRBJ1-2	CASSHADRPYGYTF	TGCGCCAGCAGCCACGCGGACAGGCCCTATGGCTACACCTTC
TRBD2	-	TRBV4-2	TRBJ2-7	CASSQDLGRRASGSRKHEQYF	TGTGCCAGCAGCCAAGATCTTGGTCGTCGGGCTAGCGGGAGTCGTAAGCACGAGCAGTACTTC
-	-	TRBV27	TRBJ2-6	CASLKLGSGANVLTF	TGTGCCAGCCTAAAGCTAGGATCTGGGGCCAACGTCCTGACTTTC
-	-	TRBV2	TRBJ2-7	CASTQSYEQYF	TGTGCCAGCACACAGTCCTACGAGCAGTACTTC
-	-	TRBV6-1	TRBJ1-5	CASSERGGANQPQHF	TGTGCCAGCAGTGAACGGGGGGGGGCGAATCAGCCCCAGCATTTT
-	few	TRBV30	TRBJ1-1	CAWSSPSEAFF	TGTGCCTGGAGCTCTCCTTCTGAAGCTTTCTTT
-	-	TRBV28	TRBJ2-1	CASSRRVWDEQFF	TGTGCCAGCAGCCGCCGCGTCTGGGATGAGCAGTTCTTC
TRBD2	-	TRBV5-4	TRBJ2-4	CASSLSAGGGNKNIQYF	TGTGCCAGCAGCTTGAGCGCGGGAGGGGGGAACAAAAACATTCAGTACTTC
-	-	TRBV5-1	TRBJ2-5	CASSLVVAKETQYF	TGCGCCAGCAGCTTGGTTGTCGCCAAAGAGACCCAGTACTTC
-	-	TRBV5-1	TRBJ2-3	CASSLGTVTDTQYF	TGCGCCAGCAGCCTCGGGACGGTAACAGATACGCAGTATTTT
TRBD2	-	TRBV7-7	TRBJ2-2	CASSPSLAANTGELFF	TGTGCCAGCAGCCCCAGTCTAGCGGCGAACACCGGGGAGCTGTTTTTT
-	-	TRBV30	TRBJ2-2	CAWSKRRTGELFF	TGTGCCTGGAGTAAGCGTCGTACCGGGGAGCTGTTTTTT
-	once	TRBV5-4	TRBJ1-4	CASSQEPQVLGEKLFF	TGTGCCAGCAGCCAGGAACCTCAAGTCCTAGGCGAAAAACTGTTTTTT